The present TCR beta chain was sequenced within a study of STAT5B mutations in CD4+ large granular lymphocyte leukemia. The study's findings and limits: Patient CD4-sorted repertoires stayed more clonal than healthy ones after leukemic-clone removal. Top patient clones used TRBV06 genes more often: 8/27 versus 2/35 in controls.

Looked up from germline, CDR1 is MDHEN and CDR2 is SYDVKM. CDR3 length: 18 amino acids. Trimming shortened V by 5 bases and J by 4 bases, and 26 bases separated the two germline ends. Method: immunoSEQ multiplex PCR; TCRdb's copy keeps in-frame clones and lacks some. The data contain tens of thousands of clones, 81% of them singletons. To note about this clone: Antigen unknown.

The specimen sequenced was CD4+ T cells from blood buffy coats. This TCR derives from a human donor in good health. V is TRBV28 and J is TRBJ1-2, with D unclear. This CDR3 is CASSATPLFTRRGYGYTF. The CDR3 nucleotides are TGTGCCAGCAGTGCGACCCCTCTTTTCACCAGACGAGGCTATGGCTACACCTTC.